Listed below are T cell receptor beta chains from one sample, sequenced in a study of blood T cell repertoires in COVID-19. Generated by immunoSEQ multiplex PCR, the TCRdb table keeps only in-frame clones and is missing some. This table has a few hundred thousand clones, 87% appearing once. What was sequenced was PBMCs or T cells enriched from blood (not recorded which). Receptor source: a woman in her twenties or thirties who had recovered from COVID-19. Both conserved end residues are part of each CDR3. A D gene is named only where the DNA matches it firmly. Rows may omit the clone size; those that give it use once, few, many or a size class.

- TRBJ2-7 TRBV7-2 - CASSLTRATAYEQYF TGTGCCAGCAGCTTAACGCGGGCGACCGCCTACGAGCAGTACTTC
TRBD1 TRBJ1-2 TRBV18 - CASSPPGQGARYGYTF TGTGCCAGCTCACCACCGGGACAGGGGGCACGCTATGGCTACACCTTC
TRBD1 TRBJ1-4 TRBV13 - CASSTNAVAGGKGEKLFF TGTGCCAGCAGCACGAACGCCGTGGCAGGGGGAAAGGGTGAAAAACTGTTTTTT
TRBD2 TRBJ2-7 TRBV11-2 - CASSLVPSGSFPYEQYF TGTGCCAGCAGCTTAGTTCCTAGCGGGAGTTTCCCCTACGAGCAGTACTTC
- TRBJ1-6 TRBV6-5 - CASSYSGQGNSPLHF TGTGCCAGCAGTTACTCCGGCCAGGGTAATTCACCCCTCCACTTT
TRBD1 TRBJ1-1 TRBV7-3 - CASSLRGTGATEAFF TGTGCCAGCAGCTTACGAGGGACAGGGGCCACTGAAGCTTTCTTT
- TRBJ1-1 TRBV27 few CASSLQGMNTEAFF TGTGCCAGCAGTTTACAGGGAATGAACACTGAAGCTTTCTTT
- TRBJ2-2 TRBV28 - CASSSGTANTGELFF TGTGCCAGCAGCTCCGGGACTGCGAACACCGGGGAGCTGTTTTTT
TRBD2 TRBJ2-1 TRBV5-1 - CASSITGGQANEQFF TGCGCCAGCAGCATAACGGGAGGGCAGGCCAATGAGCAGTTCTTC
- TRBJ2-1 TRBV4-1 - CASSQDWSPEQFF TGCGCCAGCAGCCAAGATTGGAGTCCTGAGCAGTTCTTC
- TRBJ2-5 TRBV28 - CASRCPRCTTQETQYF TGTGCCAGCAGGTGCCCCCGTTGCACTACCCAAGAGACCCAGTACTTC
- TRBJ1-2 TRBV29-1 - CSVEGGGYGYTF TGCAGCGTTGAAGGGGGAGGCTATGGCTACACCTTC
- TRBJ2-4 TRBV7-3 - CASRGALASKNIQYF TGTGCCAGCAGGGGCGCTCTAGCGTCCAAAAACATTCAGTACTTC
- TRBJ1-1 TRBV5-8 - CASRIRSGTEAFF TGTGCCAGCAGGATCCGGTCCGGCACTGAAGCTTTCTTT
- TRBJ2-3 TRBV9 once CASSDPHLKGGADTQYF TGTGCCAGCAGCGACCCCCACCTGAAGGGGGGGGCAGATACGCAGTATTTT
TRBD2 TRBJ2-3 TRBV2 - CASTQGGSTDTQYF TGTGCCAGCACCCAGGGAGGGAGCACAGATACGCAGTATTTT
- TRBJ2-7 TRBV18 - CASSLRPQAPNF TGTGCCAGCTCCCTCAGGCCACAGGCCCCCAACTTC
TRBD2 TRBJ2-7 TRBV6-1 - CASSDPGGILGGGEQYF TGTGCCAGCAGTGACCCGGGGGGGATTCTGGGTGGTGGCGAGCAGTACTTC
- TRBJ1-2 TRBV5-1 - CASSFDRTYGYTF TGCGCCAGCAGCTTCGACAGGACTTATGGCTACACCTTC
- TRBJ2-3 TRBV5-1 - CASSPTPDSRTDTQYF TGCGCCAGCAGCCCTACCCCGGACTCCCGCACAGATACGCAGTATTTT
TRBD1 TRBJ2-1 TRBV7-6 - CASSDLRDREGNEQFF TGTGCCAGCAGCGACCTCCGGGACAGGGAGGGCAATGAGCAGTTCTTC
- TRBJ1-6 TRBV28 - CASIPSGSWNSPLHF TGTGCCAGCATCCCTTCTGGGAGTTGGAATTCACCCCTCCACTTT
TRBD1 TRBJ1-2 TRBV5-6 - CASSLHQGVGPNYGYTF TGTGCCAGCAGCTTGCACCAGGGGGTTGGTCCTAACTATGGCTACACCTTC
- TRBJ1-2 TRBV6-4 - CASSLDFNRAGANYGYTF TGTGCCAGCAGTCTTGACTTCAACAGGGCTGGGGCTAACTATGGCTACACCTTC
TRBD2 TRBJ2-1 TRBV6-2/TRBV6-3 - CASSLTSGVYNEQFF TGTGCCAGCAGCCTGACTAGCGGAGTCTACAATGAGCAGTTCTTC
- TRBJ1-1 TRBV6-4 - CASSRQGDTEAFF TGTGCCAGCAGTCGTCAAGGGGACACTGAAGCTTTCTTT
- TRBJ1-5 TRBV5-4 - CASSLDQGRDQPQHF TGTGCCAGCAGCTTGGATCAGGGGAGGGATCAGCCCCAGCATTTT
- TRBJ1-4 TRBV12-3/TRBV12-4 - CASSSDSEKLFF TGTGCCAGCAGTTCTGACAGCGAAAAACTGTTTTTT
- TRBJ1-1 TRBV3-1/TRBV3-2 - CASSQDGSRAEAFF TGTGCCAGCAGCCAAGATGGGTCGAGGGCTGAAGCTTTCTTT
- TRBJ1-1 TRBV19 - CASRELGGTEAFF TGTGCCAGTAGAGAGTTGGGGGGGACTGAAGCTTTCTTT
- TRBJ1-1 TRBV5-1 - CASSPEHFIGGTEAFF TGCGCCAGCAGCCCGGAGCATTTTATAGGGGGCACTGAAGCTTTCTTT
- TRBJ2-5 TRBV16 - CASSQSTGLAETQYF TGTGCCAGCAGCCAATCGACAGGTTTAGCGGAGACCCAGTACTTC
TRBD2 TRBJ2-3 TRBV29-1 - CSVERGGTDTQYF TGCAGCGTCGAACGGGGGGGAACAGATACGCAGTATTTT
- TRBJ2-7 TRBV24-1 - CATSIGSGPYEQYF TGTGCCACCAGTATCGGTAGCGGACCCTACGAGCAGTACTTC
TRBD1 TRBJ2-7 TRBV19 - CASSAGQGSSYEQYF TGTGCCAGTAGTGCAGGACAGGGATCCTCCTACGAGCAGTACTTC
- TRBJ1-1 TRBV7-9 few CASSSTTENTEAFF TGTGCCAGCAGCTCGACTACAGAGAACACTGAAGCTTTCTTT
- TRBJ1-6 TRBV7-6 - CASSTRADNNSPLHF TGTGCCAGCAGCACTAGGGCGGATAATAATTCACCCCTCCACTTT
- TRBJ1-3 TRBV7-8 - CASSSDRGNTIYF TGTGCCAGCAGCAGCGACAGGGGAAACACCATATATTTT
- TRBJ1-2 TRBV13 - CASSLGSRNYGYTF TGTGCCAGCAGCTTAGGGAGCAGGAACTATGGCTACACCTTC
TRBD2 TRBJ2-7 TRBV9 - CASSPIAGAYEQYF TGTGCCAGCAGCCCGATAGCGGGAGCGTACGAGCAGTACTTC
- TRBJ2-2 TRBV30 - CAWSVGTTNTGELFF TGTGCCTGGAGTGTAGGGACAACGAACACCGGGGAGCTGTTTTTT
- TRBJ2-1 TRBV5-4 - CASSGVFEQFF TGTGCCAGCAGTGGAGTTTTTGAGCAGTTCTTC
TRBD2 TRBJ2-7 TRBV30 - CAWSRPQVSLAEDRYSYEQYF TGTGCCTGGAGTAGACCTCAGGTATCGCTAGCGGAGGATAGATACTCCTACGAGCAGTACTTC
TRBD1 TRBJ2-7 TRBV27 once CASSLSSDRVGNEQYF TGTGCCAGCAGTTTATCAAGCGACAGGGTGGGCAACGAGCAGTACTTC
TRBD2 TRBJ2-3 TRBV11-3 - CASSRLGGSTDTQYF TGTGCCAGCAGCCGTCTGGGGGGGAGCACAGATACGCAGTATTTT
- TRBJ2-1 TRBV4-1 - CASSQVSGNEQFF TGCGCCAGCAGCCAAGTCTCAGGGAATGAGCAGTTCTTC
- TRBJ2-7 TRBV6-6 - CASSYFDSSYEQYF TGTGCCAGCAGTTACTTCGACAGTTCCTACGAGCAGTACTTC
- TRBJ1-1 TRBV4-1 - CASSWNEEGNTEAFF TGCGCCAGCAGCTGGAATGAAGAGGGAAACACTGAAGCTTTCTTT
- TRBJ2-3 TRBV5-1 - CASSFSLATDTQYF TGCGCCAGCAGCTTCAGCCTAGCCACAGATACGCAGTATTTT
- TRBJ1-4 TRBV5-6 - CASSYGWGHNEKLFF TGTGCCAGCAGCTACGGGTGGGGCCATAATGAAAAACTGTTTTTT